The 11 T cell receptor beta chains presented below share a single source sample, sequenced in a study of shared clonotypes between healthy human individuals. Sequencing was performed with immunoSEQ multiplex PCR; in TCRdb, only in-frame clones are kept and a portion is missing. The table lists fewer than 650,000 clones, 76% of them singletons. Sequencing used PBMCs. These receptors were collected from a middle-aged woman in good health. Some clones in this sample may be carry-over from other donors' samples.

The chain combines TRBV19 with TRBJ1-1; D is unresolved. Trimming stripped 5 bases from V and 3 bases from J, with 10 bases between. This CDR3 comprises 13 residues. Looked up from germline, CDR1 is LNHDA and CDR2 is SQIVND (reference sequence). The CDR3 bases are TGTGCCAGTAGTGCCCTTGGGGACACTGAAGCTTTCTTT. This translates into CASSALGDTEAFF.

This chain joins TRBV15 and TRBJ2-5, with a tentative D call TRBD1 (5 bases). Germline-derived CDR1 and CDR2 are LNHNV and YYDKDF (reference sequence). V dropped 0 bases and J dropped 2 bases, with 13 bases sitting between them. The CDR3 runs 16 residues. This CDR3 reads CATSRDPRQLQETQYF. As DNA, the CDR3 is TGTGCCACCAGCAGAGATCCCAGACAGTTACAAGAGACCCAGTACTTC. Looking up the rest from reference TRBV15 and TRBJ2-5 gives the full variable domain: DAMVIQNPRYQVTQFGKPVTLSCSQTLNHNVMYWYQQKSSQAPKLLFHYYDKDFNNEADTPDNFQSRRPNTSFCFLDIRSPGLGDTAMYLCATSRDPRQLQETQYFGPGTRLLVL.

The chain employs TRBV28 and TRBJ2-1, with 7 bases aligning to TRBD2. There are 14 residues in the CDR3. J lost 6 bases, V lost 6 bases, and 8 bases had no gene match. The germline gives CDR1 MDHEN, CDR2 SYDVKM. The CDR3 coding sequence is TGTGCCAGCAGCCCTGCGGGAGTTGTCAATGAGCAGTTCTTC. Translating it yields CASSPAGVVNEQFF. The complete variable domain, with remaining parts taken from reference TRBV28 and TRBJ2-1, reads DVKVTQSSRYLVKRTGEKVFLECVQDMDHENMFWYRQDPGLGLRLIYFSYDVKMKEKGDIPEGYSVSREKKERFSLILESASTNQTSMYLCASSPAGVVNEQFFGPGTRLTVL.

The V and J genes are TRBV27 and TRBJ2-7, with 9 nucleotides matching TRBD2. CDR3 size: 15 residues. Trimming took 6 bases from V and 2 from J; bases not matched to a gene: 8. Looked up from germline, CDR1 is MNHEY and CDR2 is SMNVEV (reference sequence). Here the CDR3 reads CASRGLAGLPYEQYF. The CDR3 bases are TGTGCCAGCAGAGGGCTAGCGGGGCTTCCCTACGAGCAGTACTTC.

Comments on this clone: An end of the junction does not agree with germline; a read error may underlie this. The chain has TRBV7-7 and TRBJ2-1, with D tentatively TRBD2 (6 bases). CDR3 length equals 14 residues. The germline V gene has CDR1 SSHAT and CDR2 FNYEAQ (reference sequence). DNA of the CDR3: TGTGCTAGCAGCGAATCCGGACTATACAATGAGCAGTTCTTC. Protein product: CASSESGLYNEQFF.

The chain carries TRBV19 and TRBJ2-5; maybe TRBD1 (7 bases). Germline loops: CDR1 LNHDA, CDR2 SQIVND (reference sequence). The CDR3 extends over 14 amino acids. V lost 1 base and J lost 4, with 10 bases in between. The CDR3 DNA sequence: TGTGCCAGTAGTATAGGGAGGGGGCGAGAGACCCAGTACTTC. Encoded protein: CASSIGRGRETQYF.

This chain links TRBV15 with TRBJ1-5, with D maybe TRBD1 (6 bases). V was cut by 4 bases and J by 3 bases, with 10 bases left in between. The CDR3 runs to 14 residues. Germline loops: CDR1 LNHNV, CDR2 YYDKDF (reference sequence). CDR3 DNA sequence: TGTGCCACCAGCATACGGGGGCCCAATCAGCCCCAGCATTTT. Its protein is CATSIRGPNQPQHF.

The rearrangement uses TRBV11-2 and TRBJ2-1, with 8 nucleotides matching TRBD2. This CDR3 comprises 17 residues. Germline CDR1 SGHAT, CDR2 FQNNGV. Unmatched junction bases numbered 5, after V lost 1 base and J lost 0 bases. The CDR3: CASSLGVAGSSYNEQFF. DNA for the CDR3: TGTGCCAGCAGCTTAGGGGTAGCGGGAAGCTCCTACAATGAGCAGTTCTTC.

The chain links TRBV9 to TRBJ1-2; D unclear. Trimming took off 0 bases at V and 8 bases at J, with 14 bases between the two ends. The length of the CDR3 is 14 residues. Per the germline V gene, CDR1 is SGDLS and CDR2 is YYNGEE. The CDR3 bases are TGTGCCAGCAGCGTAGATGGCAGGCCTCGAGGCTACACCTTC. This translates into CASSVDGRPRGYTF.

The CDR3 DNA reads as TGCGCCAGCAGCTTGGGACGGGATACCGGGGAGCTGTTTTTT. It yields the protein CASSLGRDTGELFF. The rearrangement links TRBV5-1 to TRBJ2-2; D is perhaps TRBD2 (5 bases). Germline CDR1 reads SGHRS; CDR2 reads YFSETQ. Trimming pared 0 bases from V and 5 bases from J, leaving 8 bases between. This CDR3 region has 14 residues.

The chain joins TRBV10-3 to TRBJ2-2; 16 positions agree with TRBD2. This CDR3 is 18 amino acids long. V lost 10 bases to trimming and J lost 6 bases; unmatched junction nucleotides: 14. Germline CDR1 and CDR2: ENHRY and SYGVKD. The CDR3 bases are TGTGCCACCTCGCCGGGACTAGCGGGAGGGCTCACTGCCGGGGAGCTGTTTTTT. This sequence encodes CATSPGLAGGLTAGELFF.